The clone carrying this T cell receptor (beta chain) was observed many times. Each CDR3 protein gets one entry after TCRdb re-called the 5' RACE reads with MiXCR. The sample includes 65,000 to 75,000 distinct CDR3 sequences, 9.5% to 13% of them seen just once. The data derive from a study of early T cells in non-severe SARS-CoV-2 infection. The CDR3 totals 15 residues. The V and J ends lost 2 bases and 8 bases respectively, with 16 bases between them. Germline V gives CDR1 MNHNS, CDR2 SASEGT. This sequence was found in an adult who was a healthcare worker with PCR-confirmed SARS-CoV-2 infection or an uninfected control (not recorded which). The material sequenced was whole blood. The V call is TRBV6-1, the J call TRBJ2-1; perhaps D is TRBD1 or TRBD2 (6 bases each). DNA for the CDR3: TGTGCCAGCAGTGAATCGGGGGCCCTGGTGGATGAGCAGTTCTTC. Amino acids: CASSESGALVDEQFF.